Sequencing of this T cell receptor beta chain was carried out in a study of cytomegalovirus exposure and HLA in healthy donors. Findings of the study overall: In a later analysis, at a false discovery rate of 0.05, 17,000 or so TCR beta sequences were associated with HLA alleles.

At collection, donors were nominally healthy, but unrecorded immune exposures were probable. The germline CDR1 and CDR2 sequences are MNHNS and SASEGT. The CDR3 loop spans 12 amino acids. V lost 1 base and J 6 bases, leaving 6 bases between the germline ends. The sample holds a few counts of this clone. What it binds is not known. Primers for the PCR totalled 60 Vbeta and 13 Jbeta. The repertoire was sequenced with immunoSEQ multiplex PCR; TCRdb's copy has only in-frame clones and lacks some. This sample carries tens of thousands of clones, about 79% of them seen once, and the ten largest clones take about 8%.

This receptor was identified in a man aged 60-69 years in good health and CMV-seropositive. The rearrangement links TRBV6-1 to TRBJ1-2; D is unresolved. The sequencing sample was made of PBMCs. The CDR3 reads CASSEGGDGYTF. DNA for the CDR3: TGTGCCAGCAGTGAAGGGGGAGATGGCTACACCTTC.